This T cell receptor (beta chain) was sequenced for a study of T cells after yellow fever vaccination. Looking at the study overall: The fractions with low cell numbers were processed using SMART-Seq v4 Ultra Low Input.

UMIs and a universal primer site were added when TCR cDNA was made by 5'RACE template switching. TCRdb redid the calling of the 5' RACE reads with MiXCR, one entry per CDR3 protein. The sample lists 300,000 to 400,000 distinct CDR3 sequences; 8.1% were seen once. The length of the CDR3 is 13 residues. Trimming shortened V by 1 base and J by 5 bases, and 6 bases separated the two germline ends. This clonotype has at least ten counts. The antigen is unknown. Overall study findings and caveats: Primary-vaccination clones mostly resurfaced post-booster (about 95% CD4, under 90% CD8).

The sequencing here drew on PBMCs, taken roughly 46 days after the first yellow fever vaccination. The clonotype originates from a man younger than 30 who received the YFV17D yellow fever vaccine. The rearrangement joins TRBV12-3 or TRBV12-4 to TRBJ1-5, with D perhaps matching TRBD1 (6 bases). CDR3: CASSLEGDQPQHF. CDR3 DNA: TGTGCCAGCAGTTTAGAGGGGGATCAGCCCCAGCATTTT.